This T cell receptor beta chain comes out of a study of shared clonotypes between healthy human individuals. The wider study: The people who gave samples were two women and a few men aged 18 to 49. Findings and caveats of the study: The low donor count limited represented genetic and exposure-history diversity. Rarefaction gave evidence that sorted-subset sequencing remained incomplete despite large depth.

The repertoire was sequenced with immunoSEQ multiplex PCR; TCRdb's copy has only in-frame clones and lacks some. The sample lists approximately 1,500,000 clones, around 97% occurring once. This clone was detected once. Its antigen remains unidentified. Division of CD4+ cells produced a CD45RA+ naive subset and a CD45RA-negative memory subset. The sample consisted of naive CD4+ T cells sorted from blood. The sample's subset: CD45RA+ positively selected. The TCR originated in a man aged 25 to 45 in good health.

The CDR3 spells CASSYGALYGYTF. CDR3 nucleotides: TGTGCCAGCAGTTACGGGGCCCTCTATGGCTACACCTTC. The J gene is TRBJ1-2, the V gene TRBV6-5, with D possibly matching TRBD1 (5 bases). This CDR3 is built from 13 residues. V lost 2 bases, J lost 4 bases, and 8 bases lay in between. Germline V gene data show CDR1 as MNHEY and CDR2 as SVGAGI.